The T cell receptor (beta chain) described here comes from a study of shared clonotypes between healthy human individuals. Points from the study as a whole: Lower generation probabilities were found for non-shared clonotypes than for those shared by all four donors.

This clone was found a few times. Its matching antigen is unknown. As originally analysed: Owing to the provision of junction-only sequences devoid of quality scores by immunoSEQ, filtering differed. This table comes from immunoSEQ multiplex PCR, and its TCRdb copy is limited to in-frame clones, with some not included. V, J and clone size reflect that table, while D and trimming were determined from the DNA. The data contain about 2.5 million clones, about 90% of them singletons. Sequenced: naive CD4+ T cells from PBMCs. Subset given: CD45RA+ positively selected. The clonotype comes from a man in his late teens or twenties in good health. Some clones in this sample may be carry-over from other donors' samples.

CDR3 in amino acids: CSVVRSPNTEAFF. CDR3 coding DNA: TGCAGCGTTGTGCGTAGCCCAAACACTGAAGCTTTCTTT. The rearrangement links TRBV29-1 to TRBJ1-1; D is ambiguous. V lost 4 bases, J lost 2 bases, and 11 bases lay in between. The CDR3 has 13 amino acids. Germline-derived CDR1 and CDR2 are SQVTM and ANQGSEA.